This T cell receptor beta chain was observed in a study of T cell repertoires in cytomegalovirus infection. Study details: Public TCR beta signature analysis indicated the presence of both CMV infection and matching HLA type. Study findings and constraints: Public TCR beta family frequency separated CMV-and-HLA carriers, including in an independent cohort.

Only a few counts were recorded for this clonotype. The antigen is undetermined. TCRdb used MiXCR to reprocess the reads, holding one entry per CDR3 protein. The sample holds around 280,000 distinct CDR3 sequences, around 13% seen once. This sequence originates from a human donor in good health (CMV status not recorded). Some clones in this sample may be carry-over from other donors' samples. The material sequenced was PBMCs.

The CDR3 bases are TGTGCCAGCAGTCTCTCAAGGCTCGATGGAAACACCATATATTTT. It yields the protein CASSLSRLDGNTIYF. This chain uses TRBV28 with TRBJ1-3; unclear D gene. V shed 5 bases and J shed 3 bases, with 14 bases lying between them. This CDR3 region has 15 residues. Germline V gives CDR1 MDHEN, CDR2 SYDVKM.